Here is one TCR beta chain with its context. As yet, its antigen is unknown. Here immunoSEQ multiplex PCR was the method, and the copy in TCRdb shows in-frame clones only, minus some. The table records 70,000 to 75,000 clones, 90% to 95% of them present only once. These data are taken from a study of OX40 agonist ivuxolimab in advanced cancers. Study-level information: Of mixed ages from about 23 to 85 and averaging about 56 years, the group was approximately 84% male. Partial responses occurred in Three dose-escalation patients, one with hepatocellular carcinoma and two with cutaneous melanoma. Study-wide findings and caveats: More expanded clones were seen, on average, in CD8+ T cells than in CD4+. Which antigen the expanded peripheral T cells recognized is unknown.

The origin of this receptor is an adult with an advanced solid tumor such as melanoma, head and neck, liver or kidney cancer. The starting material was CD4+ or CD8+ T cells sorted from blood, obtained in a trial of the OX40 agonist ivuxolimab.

CDR3 sequence reads: CASSLAPSARTDTQYF. The CDR3 DNA sequence: TGTGCCAGCAGCTTGGCCCCTAGCGCGCGTACAGATACGCAGTATTTT. The rearrangement uses TRBV5-6 and TRBJ2-3; D may be TRBD2 (6 bases). Looked up from germline, CDR1 is SGHDT and CDR2 is YYEEEE. The CDR3 runs 16 residues. The V end was cut by 0 bases, the J end by 3 bases, with 14 bases between. The full variable domain, its missing parts supplied by reference TRBV5-6 and TRBJ2-3, is DAGVTQSPTHLIKTRGQQVTLRCSPKSGHDTVSWYQQALGQGPQFIFQYYEEEERQRGNFPDRFSGHQFPNYSSELNVNALLLGDSALYLCASSLAPSARTDTQYFGPGTRLTVL.